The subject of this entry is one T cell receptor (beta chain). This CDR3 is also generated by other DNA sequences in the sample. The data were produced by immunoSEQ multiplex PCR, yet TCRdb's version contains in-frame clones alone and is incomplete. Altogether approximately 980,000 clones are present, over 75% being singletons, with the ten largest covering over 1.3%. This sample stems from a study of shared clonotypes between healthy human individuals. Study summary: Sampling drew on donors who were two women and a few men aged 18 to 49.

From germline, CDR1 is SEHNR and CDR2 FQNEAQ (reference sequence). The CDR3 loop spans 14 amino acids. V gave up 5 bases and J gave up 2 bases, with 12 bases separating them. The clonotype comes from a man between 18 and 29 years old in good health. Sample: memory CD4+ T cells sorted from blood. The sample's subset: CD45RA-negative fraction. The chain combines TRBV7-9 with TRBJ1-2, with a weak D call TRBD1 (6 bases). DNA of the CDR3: TGTGCCAGCAGCCCGAAAACAGGGAACTATGGCTACACCTTC. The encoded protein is CASSPKTGNYGYTF. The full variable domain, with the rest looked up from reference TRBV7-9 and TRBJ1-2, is DTGVSQNPRHKITKRGQNVTFRCDPISEHNRLYWYRQTLGQGPEFLTYFQNEAQLEKSRLLSDRFSAERPKGSFSTLEIQRTEQGDSAMYLCASSPKTGNYGYTFGSGTRLTVV.